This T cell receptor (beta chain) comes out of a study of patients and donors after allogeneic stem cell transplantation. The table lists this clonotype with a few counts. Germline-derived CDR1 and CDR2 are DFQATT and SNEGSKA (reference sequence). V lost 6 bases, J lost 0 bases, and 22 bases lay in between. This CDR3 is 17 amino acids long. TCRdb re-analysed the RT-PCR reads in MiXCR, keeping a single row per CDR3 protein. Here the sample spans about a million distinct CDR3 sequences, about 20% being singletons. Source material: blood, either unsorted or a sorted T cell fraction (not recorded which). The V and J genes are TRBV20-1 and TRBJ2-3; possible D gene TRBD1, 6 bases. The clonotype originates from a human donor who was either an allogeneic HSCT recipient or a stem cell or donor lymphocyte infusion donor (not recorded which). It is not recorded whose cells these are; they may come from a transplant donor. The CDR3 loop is CSAVDRFMAFSTDTQYF. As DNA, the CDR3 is TGCAGTGCCGTCGACAGGTTTATGGCGTTTAGCACAGATACGCAGTATTTT.